These 25 T cell receptor beta chains were sequenced from one sample in a study of T cell responses to AZD1222 COVID-19 vaccine. The data were produced by immunoSEQ multiplex PCR, yet TCRdb's version contains in-frame clones alone and is incomplete. This table has about 130,000 clones, just under 95% appearing once. The starting material was peripheral blood, obtained 28 days after the second AZD1222 dose. Source of these receptors: an adult who received the AZD1222 COVID-19 vaccine.

This chain uses TRBV7-9 with TRBJ2-1, with a weak D call TRBD2 (6 bases). CDR1 SEHNR and CDR2 FQNEAQ come from the germline V gene (reference sequence). V lost 5 bases and J 0 bases, leaving 17 bases between the germline ends. The CDR3 runs 17 residues. The CDR3 loop reads CASSPGSGTGSYNEQFF. The CDR3 region has the DNA TGTGCCAGCAGCCCAGGTTCGGGGACTGGCTCCTACAATGAGCAGTTCTTC.

The chain combines TRBV9 with TRBJ1-1; the match to TRBD1 covers 7 bases. The CDR3 covers 13 residues. In germline, CDR1 is SGDLS, CDR2 YYNGEE. V lost 4 bases, J lost 3 bases, and 3 bases stayed unmatched. The CDR3 sequence: CASSNTGDTEAFF. The CDR3 nucleotides read TGTGCCAGCAGCAACACAGGGGACACTGAAGCTTTCTTT.

The gene calls are TRBV7-2 and TRBJ2-1; 8 bases are shared with TRBD2. The CDR3 runs to 15 residues. V shed 3 bases and J 3 bases; nucleotides not matched to a gene: 4. Germline lookup yields CDR1 SGHTA and CDR2 FQGNSA. The CDR3 spells CASSLPGLGYNEQFF. CDR3 nucleotides: TGTGCCAGCAGCTTGCCGGGACTAGGCTACAATGAGCAGTTCTTC. The variable domain in full, with the rest retrieved from reference TRBV7-2 and TRBJ2-1, is GAGVSQSPSNKVTEKGKDVELRCDPISGHTALYWYRQSLGQGLEFLIYFQGNSAPDKSGLPSDRFSAERTGGSVSTLTIQRTQQEDSAVYLCASSLPGLGYNEQFFGPGTRLTVL.

V gene TRBV4-3 combines with J gene TRBJ1-3, with 8 bases fitting TRBD1. This CDR3 has 16 residues. Per the germline V gene, CDR1 is LGHNA and CDR2 is YSLEER. The V gene end was trimmed by 4 bases and the J gene end by 3 bases; junction bases not matched to a gene: 8. The CDR3 here is CASSRNRGASGNTIYF. As DNA, the CDR3 is TGCGCCAGCAGCCGGAACAGGGGGGCGAGTGGAAACACCATATATTTT.

To note about this clone: The junction shows a germline mismatch at one end, possibly a read error. The chain has TRBV20-1 and TRBJ2-7; 8 bases fit TRBD1. Germline values: CDR1 DFQATT, CDR2 SNEGSKA (reference sequence). The CDR3 is 11 amino acids. The CDR3 DNA reads as TGCAGTGCTAGAGATGGAGGACAGGGCTGGTTC. As protein: CSARDGGQGWF.

This clone was picked up one time. This sequence joins TRBV7-9 and TRBJ2-2, with a tentative D call TRBD2 (5 bases). The V gene lost 6 bases and the J gene lost 0 bases, with 11 bases spanning the gap. Germline CDR1 SEHNR, CDR2 FQNEAQ (reference sequence). The CDR3 has 15 amino acids. The DNA for the CDR3 is TGTGCCAGCAGGCCCCGGGGAGCGAACACCGGGGAGCTGTTTTTT. Its translation is CASRPRGANTGELFF.

The chain combines TRBV7-9 with TRBJ1-2; D is ambiguous. This CDR3 is 16 amino acids long. CDR1 and CDR2 from the germline V gene are SEHNR and FQNEAQ (reference sequence). V was shortened by 5 bases and J by 1 base, with 17 bases between the two germline ends. CDR3 sequence reads: CASSPWREGVNYGYTF. CDR3 bases: TGTGCCAGCAGCCCGTGGCGCGAAGGCGTTAACTATGGCTACACCTTC.

CDR3 amino acids: CASSLGEPQHF. The CDR3 coding sequence is TGTGCCAGCAGCCTCGGAGAGCCCCAGCATTTT. The chain joins TRBV3-1 (or the pseudogene TRBV3-2) to TRBJ1-5; no definite D call. Between the trimmed V and J ends, which lost 4 bases and 8 bases, there was a span of 6 bases. The CDR3 extends over 11 amino acids. Per the germline V gene, CDR1 is LGHDT and CDR2 is YNNKEL (reference sequence).

The rearrangement joins TRBV28 to TRBJ2-7; D may correspond to TRBD1 or TRBD2 (6 bases each). The CDR3 consists of 15 residues. The germline V and J ends were trimmed by 2 bases and 4 bases, with 15 bases remaining between them. In germline, CDR1 is MDHEN, CDR2 SYDVKM. The CDR3 protein is CASSLGGGSRYEQYF. CDR3 DNA sequence: TGTGCCAGCAGTTTAGGAGGGGGATCTCGATACGAGCAGTACTTC.

To note about this clone: Other DNA sequences in the sample encode the same CDR3. The V gene is TRBV7-8, the J gene TRBJ1-5; the match to TRBD1 covers 8 bases. V lost 3 bases to trimming and J lost 4 bases; unmatched junction nucleotides: 2. CDR1 and CDR2 (germline): SGHVS, FQNEAQ. The CDR3 runs 14 residues. CDR3 nucleotides: TGTGCCAGCAGCTTGACAGGGGAAAATCAGCCCCAGCATTTT. Protein product: CASSLTGENQPQHF.

This clone showed up just once. The V and J genes are TRBV28 and TRBJ1-2; 10 nucleotides align to TRBD1. The CDR3 consists of 14 residues. The V gene's germline CDR1 is MDHEN and CDR2 SYDVKM. The J segment lost 2 bases and the V segment lost 7 bases, leaving 4 bases of the junction unmatched. CDR3: CASIRGQGNYGYTF. The CDR3, as DNA: TGTGCCAGCATCAGGGGACAGGGGAACTATGGCTACACCTTC.

The rearrangement joins TRBV5-1 to TRBJ2-1; D may be TRBD2 (6 bases). V dropped 3 bases and J dropped 8 bases, with 15 bases sitting between them. Germline CDR1 reads SGHRS; CDR2 reads YFSETQ. The CDR3 contains 14 residues. The CDR3 reads CASSYGTSGYEQFF. CDR3 nucleotides: TGCGCCAGCAGCTACGGGACTTCGGGATATGAGCAGTTCTTC.

The rearrangement links TRBV28 to TRBJ1-3; possibly TRBD1 for D (5 bases). The length of the CDR3 is 15 residues. The V gene's germline CDR1 is MDHEN and CDR2 SYDVKM. The V and J ends lost 5 bases and 6 bases respectively, with 17 bases between them. The DNA of the CDR3 is TGTGCCAGCAGTCTGTACAGAGAAGGGGCAAACACCATATATTTT. Translation: CASSLYREGANTIYF. The full variable domain, completed using reference TRBV28 and TRBJ1-3, is DVKVTQSSRYLVKRTGEKVFLECVQDMDHENMFWYRQDPGLGLRLIYFSYDVKMKEKGDIPEGYSVSREKKERFSLILESASTNQTSMYLCASSLYREGANTIYFGEGSWLTVV.

This chain uses TRBV5-5 with TRBJ1-5; D not resolved. The CDR3 contains 16 residues. Germline values: CDR1 SGHKS, CDR2 YYEKEE (reference sequence). V lost 0 bases and J 1 base, leaving 11 bases between the germline ends. The CDR3 nucleotides read TGTGCCAGCAGCTTGGCCGAGACATGGAGCAATCAGCCCCAGCATTTT. Translation: CASSLAETWSNQPQHF.

The chain is built from TRBV24-1 and TRBJ2-7; 10 bases map to TRBD1. V gave up 5 bases and J gave up 6 bases; unmatched junction bases: 12. There are 16 residues in the CDR3. The V gene's germline CDR1 is KGHDR and CDR2 SFDVKD. CDR3 sequence (DNA): TGTGCCACCAGTGTTGGCGGGACAGGGGAGAAGGGCGAGCAGTACTTC. The encoded protein is CATSVGGTGEKGEQYF.

The chain links TRBV12-5 to TRBJ2-7, with D uncertain. Germline CDR1 and CDR2: LGHNT and FRNRAP. The V end lost 0 bases, the J end lost 6 bases, and 9 bases lay between the germline ends. This CDR3 has 13 residues. This CDR3 is CASGLVSPPEQYF. CDR3 sequence (DNA): TGTGCTAGTGGTTTGGTATCCCCCCCCGAGCAGTACTTC.

The rearrangement uses TRBV18 and TRBJ1-1; weak D call: TRBD1 (5 bases). The CDR3 totals 15 residues. V shed 3 bases and J shed 5 bases, with 16 bases lying between them. The germline V gene has CDR1 KGHSH and CDR2 LQKENI. CDR3 sequence: CASSPLTVAGTEAFF. CDR3 DNA sequence: TGTGCCAGCTCACCCCTGACAGTGGCGGGGACTGAAGCTTTCTTT. Full variable domain (rest looked up from reference TRBV18 and TRBJ1-1): NAGVMQNPRHLVRRRGQEARLRCSPMKGHSHVYWYRQLPEEGLKFMVYLQKENIIDESGMPKERFSAEFPKEGPSILRIQQVVRGDSAAYFCASSPLTVAGTEAFFGQGTRLTVV.

The count of this clone is one. The chain recombines TRBV15 with TRBJ1-1; D uncertain. Germline loops: CDR1 LNHNV, CDR2 YYDKDF (reference sequence). The ends were cut back, 5 bases at V and 1 base at J, with 11 bases in the middle. The CDR3 loop spans 14 amino acids. Here the CDR3 DNA reads TGTGCCACCAGCGGGCGGGCAGGGAACACTGAAGCTTTCTTT. It specifies CATSGRAGNTEAFF.

This chain joins TRBV19 and TRBJ1-5, with TRBD1 matching over 9 bases. The ends lost 4 bases at V and 6 bases at J; junction bases unmatched: 13. The CDR3 is made up of 17 amino acids. Germline values: CDR1 LNHDA, CDR2 SQIVND (reference sequence). Here the CDR3 DNA reads TGTGCCAGTAGTAGTAGGCGGCGGGACAGGGTCTCTCAGCCCCAGCATTTT. It specifies CASSSRRRDRVSQPQHF.

This clone was recorded only once. The J gene is TRBJ1-5, the V gene TRBV7-9; 9 bases match TRBD1. Germline values: CDR1 SEHNR, CDR2 FQNEAQ (reference sequence). Losses at the gene ends were 6 bases for V and 6 bases for J; bases not matched to a gene: 6. CDR3 length: 14 amino acids. The CDR3 DNA reads as TGTGCCAGCAGTAAGGACAGGGGTAGTCAGCCCCAGCATTTT. Translation gives CASSKDRGSQPQHF.

The chain combines TRBV6-1 with TRBJ1-2, with a weak D call TRBD1 (5 bases). Trimming left V 3 bases short and J 5 bases short, with 10 bases between. The CDR3 loop spans 13 amino acids. Germline V gene lookup returns CDR1 MNHNS and CDR2 SASEGT. CDR3 DNA sequence: TGTGCCAGCAGTGACAGGGTATTTTATGGCTACACCTTC. Protein product: CASSDRVFYGYTF.

V gene TRBV4-3 combines with J gene TRBJ1-2; no definite D call. Deletions cut 0 bases from V and 5 bases from J, with 10 bases between. CDR3 length: 14 amino acids. In germline, CDR1 is LGHNA, CDR2 YSLEER. The CDR3 loop is CASSQDRGVYGYTF. Here the CDR3 DNA reads TGCGCCAGCAGCCAAGATCGCGGGGTTTATGGCTACACCTTC.

The rearrangement uses TRBV6-5 and TRBJ1-5; D might be TRBD1 (5 bases). Germline V gene lookup returns CDR1 MNHEY and CDR2 SVGAGI. Trimming took off 4 bases at V and 7 bases at J, with 14 bases between the two ends. The CDR3 spans 14 residues. As DNA, the CDR3 is TGTGCCAGCAGTTGGGACTACAAAGGGCAGCCCCAGCATTTT. It codes for CASSWDYKGQPQHF.

CDR3 protein: CASKDRGPEQYF. The CDR3 nucleotides are TGTGCCAGCAAAGACAGGGGGCCCGAGCAGTACTTC. The chain employs TRBV11-3 and TRBJ2-7; 10 bases align to TRBD1. The CDR3 runs to 12 residues. J was trimmed by 6 bases and V by 7 bases; bases with no gene match: 3. Per germline, CDR1 SGHNT and CDR2 YENEEA. The full variable domain, its missing parts supplied by reference TRBV11-3 and TRBJ2-7, is EAGVVQSPRYKIIEKKQPVAFWCNPISGHNTLYWYLQNLGQGPELLIRYENEEAVDDSQLPKDRFSAERLKGVDSTLKIQPAELGDSAVYLCASKDRGPEQYFGPGTRLTVT.

The chain is built from TRBV11-3 and TRBJ1-1, with a tentative D call TRBD1 (5 bases). V lost 1 base and J 4 bases, leaving 7 bases between the germline ends. CDR3 length equals 13 residues. Germline loops: CDR1 SGHNT, CDR2 YENEEA. The CDR3 sequence is CASSLVGATEAFF. The CDR3 DNA follows: TGTGCCAGCAGCTTAGTAGGGGCCACTGAAGCTTTCTTT.